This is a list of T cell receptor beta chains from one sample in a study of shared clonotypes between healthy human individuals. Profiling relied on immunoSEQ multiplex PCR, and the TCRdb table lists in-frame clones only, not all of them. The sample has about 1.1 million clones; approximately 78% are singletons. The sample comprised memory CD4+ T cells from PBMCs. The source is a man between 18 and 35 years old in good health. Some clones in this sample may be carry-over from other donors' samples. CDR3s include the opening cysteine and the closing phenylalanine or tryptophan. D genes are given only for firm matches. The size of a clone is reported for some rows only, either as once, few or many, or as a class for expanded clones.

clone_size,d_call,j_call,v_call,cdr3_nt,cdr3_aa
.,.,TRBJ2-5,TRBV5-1,TGCGCCAGCAGCTTGGCCCCGGGACAAGAGACCCAGTACTTC,CASSLAPGQETQYF
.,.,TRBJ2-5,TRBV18,TGTGCCAGCTCAAGTGACAGGCTAGAGACCCAGTACTTC,CASSSDRLETQYF
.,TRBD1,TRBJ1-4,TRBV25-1,TGTGCCAGCAGCTTCACAGGGGGAACTAATGAAAAACTGTTTTTT,CASSFTGGTNEKLFF
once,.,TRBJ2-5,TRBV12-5,TGTGCTAGTGGTTTGGCGGGGGAAGAGACCCAGTACTTC,CASGLAGEETQYF
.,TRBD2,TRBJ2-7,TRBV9,TGTGCCAGCAGCGTGTCTAGCGGGCTGACCCCGGGTATCGAGCAGTACTTC,CASSVSSGLTPGIEQYF
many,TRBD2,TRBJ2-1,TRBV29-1,TGCAGCGTCACTAGCGGTCGTATACAGTTCTTC,CSVTSGRIQFF
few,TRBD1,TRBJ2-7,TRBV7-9,TGTGCCAGCAGCCGGGGACAGGGGGCTGCCTACGAGCAGTACTTC,CASSRGQGAAYEQYF
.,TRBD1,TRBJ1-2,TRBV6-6,TGTGCCAGCAGTTACTCCGGGACAGTGGTTCACACCTTC,CASSYSGTVVHTF
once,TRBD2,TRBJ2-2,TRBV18,TGTGCCAGCTCACCGGCCGGGAGGGGCACCGGGGAGCTGTTTTTT,CASSPAGRGTGELFF
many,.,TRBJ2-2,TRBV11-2,TGTGCCAGCAGCTTAGAGAGGACCGGGGAGCTGTTTTTT,CASSLERTGELFF
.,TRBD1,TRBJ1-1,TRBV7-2,TGTGCCAGCAGCCCAGGACAGGGGTTAGCTTTCTTT,CASSPGQGLAFF
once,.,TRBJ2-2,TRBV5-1,TGCGCCAGCAGCTGGGGTGAGGGGTTGAACACCGGGGAGCTGTTTTTT,CASSWGEGLNTGELFF
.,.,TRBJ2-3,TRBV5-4,TGTGCCAGCAGCTCCGACCAATTACTCACAGATACGCAGTATTTT,CASSSDQLLTDTQYF
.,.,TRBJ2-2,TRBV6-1,TGTGCCAGCAGGGGGGTAACCGGGGAGCTGTTTTTT,CASRGVTGELFF
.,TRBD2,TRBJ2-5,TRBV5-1,TGCGCCAGCAGCTTCGGACTAGTCGAGACCCAGTACTTC,CASSFGLVETQYF
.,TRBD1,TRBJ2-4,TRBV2,TGTGCCAGCAGTGATCCAGACAGGGCGGCCAAAAACATTCAGTACTTC,CASSDPDRAAKNIQYF
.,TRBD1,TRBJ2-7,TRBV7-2,TGTGCCAGCAGCGTCCAGGGGGACCGCGAGCAGTACTTC,CASSVQGDREQYF
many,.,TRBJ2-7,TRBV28,TGTGCCAGCAGACTTACCGGGGCTTTCGGCCACGAGCAGTACTTC,CASRLTGAFGHEQYF
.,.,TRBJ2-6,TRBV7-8,TGTGCCAGCAGCCCCCCCGGGCGGGGATCTGGGGCCAACGTCCTGACTTTC,CASSPPGRGSGANVLTF